Reported below is one T cell receptor (beta chain). Per the germline V gene, CDR1 is LGHDT and CDR2 is YNNKEL (reference sequence). The CDR3 loop spans 16 amino acids. After removal of 0 bases from V and 4 bases from J, the junction contained 6 bases not matched to a gene. The data stem from a study of blood T cell repertoires in COVID-19. On the study more broadly: The study drew acute and convalescent COVID-19 samples from the United States, Italy and Spain. PBMCs, B-cell-depleted T cells, or T cells provided the cDNA or gDNA that made up the material.

In Cohort 3, a recovered donor had either two negative PCRs, clearance, or symptom resolution. Per the original data handling: Estimation of nucleated cell counts was performed using reference gene primer amplification. Produced via immunoSEQ multiplex PCR; TCRdb's table is partial and in-frame only. V, J and clone size derive from that table, while D and trimming were established from the DNA sequence. The table has 310,000 or so clones, 87% seen once. The rearrangement links TRBV3-1 (or the pseudogene TRBV3-2) to TRBJ1-3; 7 nucleotides match TRBD1. Sequencing was performed on PBMCs or T cells enriched from blood (not recorded which). The TCR originated in a woman aged 18-35 years who had recovered from COVID-19. CDR3 DNA sequence: TGTGCCAGCAGCCAAGATGACAGGGATAAAGGAAACACCATATATTTT. Its protein product is CASSQDDRDKGNTIYF.